This TCR beta chain was found in a study of cytomegalovirus exposure and HLA in healthy donors. Use of 60 Vbeta and 13 Jbeta primers characterized the PCR. Measured with immunoSEQ multiplex PCR; TCRdb has only the in-frame clones, and not every one. The repertoire includes 160,000 or so clones, roughly 84% of them detected once, and more than 1.5% sits in the top ten. The CDR3 totals 15 residues. V shed 5 bases and J shed 0 bases, with 11 bases lying between them. In germline, CDR1 is MNHEY, CDR2 SMNVEV (reference sequence). What was sequenced was PBMCs. The TCR originated in a man aged 18 to 29 in good health and CMV-seronegative. J is TRBJ2-1 and V is TRBV27; unclear D gene. The CDR3 loop reads CASSLDRSSYNEQFF. The CDR3 DNA follows: TGTGCCAGCAGTCTAGACCGGAGCTCCTACAATGAGCAGTTCTTC.